The rows below give T cell receptor beta chains drawn from one sample of a study of Ad26.COV2.S vaccination and SARS-CoV-2 variants. Produced via immunoSEQ multiplex PCR; TCRdb's table is partial and in-frame only. The sample lists hundreds of thousands of clones, 89% seen once, with about 2.5% in the top ten. The sample here was peripheral blood, taken in a trial of Ad26.COV2.S vaccine versus placebo. Receptors originate from a person between 18 and 65 years old who received the Ad26.COV2.S COVID-19 vaccine or a placebo. Both conserved end residues are part of each CDR3. A D gene is named only where the DNA matches it firmly. A row's size may be missing; if present it is once, few, many or a size class.

D gene: .
clone size: .
J gene: TRBJ1-3
CDR3 length: 15
V gene: TRBV4-3
CDR3 DNA: TGCGCCAGCAGCCAAGATATAATGGAAAGAAACACCATATATTTT
CDR3 protein: CASSQDIMERNTIYF

D gene: .
clone size: .
J gene: TRBJ2-5
CDR3 length: 14
V gene: TRBV11-1
CDR3 DNA: TGTGCCAGCACCCCCAACTGGAGAACAGAGACCCAGTACTTC
CDR3 protein: CASTPNWRTETQYF

D gene: .
clone size: .
J gene: TRBJ2-2
CDR3 length: 14
V gene: TRBV20-1
CDR3 DNA: TGCAGTGCTAGTTGGACAGAAGGTACCGGGGAGCTGTTTTTT
CDR3 protein: CSASWTEGTGELFF

D gene: .
clone size: once
J gene: TRBJ1-3
CDR3 length: 14
V gene: TRBV28
CDR3 DNA: TGTGCCAGCAGTTCTTGGACTGCAGGAAACACCATATATTTT
CDR3 protein: CASSSWTAGNTIYF

D gene: .
clone size: .
J gene: TRBJ1-2
CDR3 length: 13
V gene: TRBV5-6
CDR3 DNA: TGTGCCAGCAGCCTCTGGAGGCACTATGGCTACACCTTC
CDR3 protein: CASSLWRHYGYTF

D gene: TRBD1
clone size: .
J gene: TRBJ2-3
CDR3 length: 17
V gene: TRBV27
CDR3 DNA: TGTGCCAGCAGTGACCCCCGAAGACAGGGCCACACAGATACGCAGTATTTT
CDR3 protein: CASSDPRRQGHTDTQYF

D gene: .
clone size: .
J gene: TRBJ1-3
CDR3 length: 17
V gene: TRBV6-2/TRBV6-3
CDR3 DNA: TGTGCCAGCAGTCAAATACTGGCGGGGGCGTCTGGAAACACCATATATTTT
CDR3 protein: CASSQILAGASGNTIYF

D gene: TRBD1
clone size: .
J gene: TRBJ2-7
CDR3 length: 15
V gene: TRBV7-3
CDR3 DNA: TGTGCCAGCAGCTCAACAGGGGCTACTTCCTACGAGCAGTACTTC
CDR3 protein: CASSSTGATSYEQYF

D gene: .
clone size: .
J gene: TRBJ2-1
CDR3 length: 13
V gene: TRBV5-1
CDR3 DNA: TGCGCCAGCAGCCCTATTAGTTTCAATGAGCAGTTCTTC
CDR3 protein: CASSPISFNEQFF

D gene: .
clone size: .
J gene: TRBJ2-2
CDR3 length: 20
V gene: TRBV4-1
CDR3 DNA: TGCGCCAGCAGCCCTAGACCTCCGGACAGCCCGTTTACCGACACCGGGGAGCTGTTTTTT
CDR3 protein: CASSPRPPDSPFTDTGELFF

D gene: TRBD2
clone size: .
J gene: TRBJ2-1
CDR3 length: 16
V gene: TRBV9
CDR3 DNA: TGTGCCAGCAGCGCTCGACTAGCGGGCTCCTACAATGAGCAGTTCTTC
CDR3 protein: CASSARLAGSYNEQFF

D gene: .
clone size: .
J gene: TRBJ2-4
CDR3 length: 17
V gene: TRBV28
CDR3 DNA: TGTGCCAGCAGTGGGACTGAGGGACAGTTAGCCAAAAACATTCAGTACTTC
CDR3 protein: CASSGTEGQLAKNIQYF

D gene: .
clone size: .
J gene: TRBJ1-2
CDR3 length: 17
V gene: TRBV3-1/TRBV3-2
CDR3 DNA: TGTGCCAGCAGCCAACCATCCAACGAGGGGCGGCCCTATGGCTACACCTTC
CDR3 protein: CASSQPSNEGRPYGYTF

D gene: .
clone size: .
J gene: TRBJ2-2
CDR3 length: 17
V gene: TRBV5-5
CDR3 DNA: TGTGCCAGCAGCTTGGTGCTCGAAGGAATCTTTACCGGGGAGCTGTTTTTT
CDR3 protein: CASSLVLEGIFTGELFF

D gene: .
clone size: few
J gene: TRBJ1-5
CDR3 length: 14
V gene: TRBV30
CDR3 DNA: TGTGCCTGGAGTGTAACTAGTGGGTTCCAGCCCCAGCATTTT
CDR3 protein: CAWSVTSGFQPQHF

D gene: .
clone size: .
J gene: TRBJ2-2
CDR3 length: 12
V gene: TRBV6-2/TRBV6-3
CDR3 DNA: TGTGCCAGCAGCCGTGACACCGGGGAGCTGTTTTTT
CDR3 protein: CASSRDTGELFF

D gene: .
clone size: .
J gene: TRBJ1-1
CDR3 length: 14
V gene: TRBV7-9
CDR3 DNA: TGTGCCAGCAGCTTAGTGTTGGAGGGAATTGGAGCTTTCTTT
CDR3 protein: CASSLVLEGIGAFF

D gene: .
clone size: .
J gene: TRBJ1-3
CDR3 length: 16
V gene: TRBV7-2
CDR3 DNA: TGTGCCAGCAGCTTAGGTAGTAGATACTCTGGAAACACCATATATTTT
CDR3 protein: CASSLGSRYSGNTIYF

D gene: .
clone size: .
J gene: TRBJ2-6
CDR3 length: 17
V gene: TRBV7-2
CDR3 DNA: TGTGCCAGCAACCTAAGGGGACTTAGCTCTGGGGCCAACGTCCTGACTTTC
CDR3 protein: CASNLRGLSSGANVLTF

D gene: TRBD2
clone size: .
J gene: TRBJ2-3
CDR3 length: 16
V gene: TRBV4-3
CDR3 DNA: TGCGCCAGCAGCCAAGAGCCTAGCGGGTCCACAGATACGCAGTATTTT
CDR3 protein: CASSQEPSGSTDTQYF

D gene: .
clone size: .
J gene: TRBJ1-4
CDR3 length: 15
V gene: TRBV7-8
CDR3 DNA: TGTGCCAGCAGCTGGGCCATGACAACTAATGAAAAACTGTTTTTT
CDR3 protein: CASSWAMTTNEKLFF

D gene: .
clone size: .
J gene: TRBJ1-2
CDR3 length: 12
V gene: TRBV28
CDR3 DNA: TGTGCCAGCTCTCCTTCTAACTATGGCTACACCTTC
CDR3 protein: CASSPSNYGYTF

D gene: TRBD1
clone size: .
J gene: TRBJ1-2
CDR3 length: 16
V gene: TRBV9
CDR3 DNA: TGTGCCAGCAGCACCCCCGGGACAGATTATAACTATGGCTACACCTTC
CDR3 protein: CASSTPGTDYNYGYTF

D gene: TRBD1
clone size: .
J gene: TRBJ1-2
CDR3 length: 15
V gene: TRBV5-1
CDR3 DNA: TGCGCCAGCAGCTTTGAAGGGGGCGAAGGGTACGGCTACACCTTC
CDR3 protein: CASSFEGGEGYGYTF

D gene: .
clone size: .
J gene: TRBJ1-2
CDR3 length: 14
V gene: TRBV16
CDR3 DNA: TGTGCCAGCAGCCCCTCCCGGGGGGACTATGGCTACACCTTC
CDR3 protein: CASSPSRGDYGYTF

D gene: TRBD2
clone size: .
J gene: TRBJ2-1
CDR3 length: 16
V gene: TRBV4-2
CDR3 DNA: TGTGCCAGCAGCCAAGACGGGGGGGAACCCTACAATGAGCAGTTCTTC
CDR3 protein: CASSQDGGEPYNEQFF

D gene: .
clone size: .
J gene: TRBJ2-3
CDR3 length: 14
V gene: TRBV18
CDR3 DNA: TGTGCCAGCTCACCGGGACCGAATACAGATACGCAGTATTTT
CDR3 protein: CASSPGPNTDTQYF

D gene: .
clone size: .
J gene: TRBJ1-1
CDR3 length: 11
V gene: TRBV5-5
CDR3 DNA: TGTGCCAGCAGCTTGGGGACTGAAGCTTTCTTT
CDR3 protein: CASSLGTEAFF

D gene: .
clone size: .
J gene: TRBJ1-6
CDR3 length: 14
V gene: TRBV7-2
CDR3 DNA: TGTGCCAGCAGCTTAGGGGGCTCAGCACCACCCCTCCACTTT
CDR3 protein: CASSLGGSAPPLHF

D gene: .
clone size: .
J gene: TRBJ2-1
CDR3 length: 12
V gene: TRBV27
CDR3 DNA: TGTGCCAGCAGTTTAACTGGGGATGAGCAGTTCTTC
CDR3 protein: CASSLTGDEQFF

D gene: TRBD1
clone size: .
J gene: TRBJ1-4
CDR3 length: 15
V gene: TRBV11-2
CDR3 DNA: TGTGCCAGCACTGAACATAACAGGGGTGGTGAAAAACTGTTTTTT
CDR3 protein: CASTEHNRGGEKLFF

D gene: .
clone size: .
J gene: TRBJ2-2
CDR3 length: 12
V gene: TRBV28
CDR3 DNA: TGTGCCAGCAGTTTATCGGCCGGGGAGCTGTTTTTT
CDR3 protein: CASSLSAGELFF

D gene: .
clone size: .
J gene: TRBJ2-3
CDR3 length: 13
V gene: TRBV11-1
CDR3 DNA: TGTGCCAGCAGCTCCTGGACCCGCGATACGCAGTATTTT
CDR3 protein: CASSSWTRDTQYF

D gene: .
clone size: few
J gene: TRBJ1-5
CDR3 length: 14
V gene: TRBV27
CDR3 DNA: TGTGCCAGCAGTTTTGCAGGGGGCAATCAGCCCCAGCATTTT
CDR3 protein: CASSFAGGNQPQHF

D gene: .
clone size: .
J gene: TRBJ1-1
CDR3 length: 14
V gene: TRBV5-1
CDR3 DNA: TGCGCCAGCGGCCAAGCTTACGGGAACACTGAAGCTTTCTTT
CDR3 protein: CASGQAYGNTEAFF

D gene: .
clone size: once
J gene: TRBJ2-1
CDR3 length: 13
V gene: TRBV11-3
CDR3 DNA: TGTGCCAGCAGCCCCGACGTATACAATGAGCAGTTCTTC
CDR3 protein: CASSPDVYNEQFF

D gene: .
clone size: few
J gene: TRBJ1-3
CDR3 length: 11
V gene: TRBV6-5
CDR3 DNA: TGTGCCAGCAGTTTGGGAAACACCATATATTTT
CDR3 protein: CASSLGNTIYF

D gene: TRBD1
clone size: once
J gene: TRBJ1-6
CDR3 length: 14
V gene: TRBV6-5
CDR3 DNA: TGTGCCAGTGGGACGGGACAGGGGAATTCACCCCTCCACTTT
CDR3 protein: CASGTGQGNSPLHF

D gene: TRBD2
clone size: .
J gene: TRBJ2-1
CDR3 length: 16
V gene: TRBV5-1
CDR3 DNA: TGCGCCAGCAGCTTGGTACTAGCGGGGAGTGGGAATGAGCAGTTCTTC
CDR3 protein: CASSLVLAGSGNEQFF

D gene: TRBD1
clone size: .
J gene: TRBJ1-1
CDR3 length: 16
V gene: TRBV6-6
CDR3 DNA: TGTGCCAGCAGTTACGGTTCTGAGGGGGCGCGCACTGAAGCTTTCTTT
CDR3 protein: CASSYGSEGARTEAFF

D gene: .
clone size: .
J gene: TRBJ2-1
CDR3 length: 16
V gene: TRBV5-1
CDR3 DNA: TGCGCCAGCAGCTTGGGTTTGAGGGATACCAACAATGAGCAGTTCTTC
CDR3 protein: CASSLGLRDTNNEQFF

D gene: TRBD1
clone size: .
J gene: TRBJ1-5
CDR3 length: 14
V gene: TRBV2
CDR3 DNA: TGTGCCAGCAGCCCGGACAGGGGAGATCAGCCCCAGCATTTT
CDR3 protein: CASSPDRGDQPQHF

D gene: TRBD2
clone size: .
J gene: TRBJ2-3
CDR3 length: 14
V gene: TRBV7-3
CDR3 DNA: TGTGCCAGCAGCTTGCTAGCGGGAGAGGGTACGCAGTATTTT
CDR3 protein: CASSLLAGEGTQYF

D gene: .
clone size: .
J gene: TRBJ1-5
CDR3 length: 14
V gene: TRBV7-8
CDR3 DNA: TGTGCCAGCAGCTTAAGGGAGGGAAATCAGCCCCAGCATTTT
CDR3 protein: CASSLREGNQPQHF

D gene: .
clone size: .
J gene: TRBJ2-2
CDR3 length: 16
V gene: TRBV6-6
CDR3 DNA: TGTGCCAGCAGCCTCCGAGGTGGGGGCCGTACCGGGGAGCTGTTTTTT
CDR3 protein: CASSLRGGGRTGELFF

D gene: .
clone size: .
J gene: TRBJ2-2
CDR3 length: 16
V gene: TRBV2
CDR3 DNA: TGTGCCAGCAGTTTCCAGGGACCGCTGAACACCGGGGAGCTGTTTTTT
CDR3 protein: CASSFQGPLNTGELFF

D gene: .
clone size: .
J gene: TRBJ1-6
CDR3 length: 15
V gene: TRBV5-1
CDR3 DNA: TGCGCCAGCAGCTTGGGGCAGGGGCTTTATTCACCCCTCCACTTT
CDR3 protein: CASSLGQGLYSPLHF

D gene: .
clone size: .
J gene: TRBJ1-1
CDR3 length: 13
V gene: TRBV18
CDR3 DNA: TGTGCCAGCTCACCACCGGGGGGCGAGGGAGCTTTCTTT
CDR3 protein: CASSPPGGEGAFF

D gene: TRBD1
clone size: .
J gene: TRBJ1-1
CDR3 length: 17
V gene: TRBV7-6
CDR3 DNA: TGTGCCAGCAGCTTAGTTCAGGGGGCTGGGGGGAACACTGAAGCTTTCTTT
CDR3 protein: CASSLVQGAGGNTEAFF

D gene: TRBD1
clone size: .
J gene: TRBJ1-4
CDR3 length: 15
V gene: TRBV29-1
CDR3 DNA: TGCAGCGCCGGGGACAGGGCCGCCTATAATGAAAAACTGTTTTTT
CDR3 protein: CSAGDRAAYNEKLFF

D gene: .
clone size: .
J gene: TRBJ1-2
CDR3 length: 13
V gene: TRBV6-5
CDR3 DNA: TGTGCCAGCAGCTCTCCCGGGAACTATGGCTACACCTTC
CDR3 protein: CASSSPGNYGYTF

D gene: .
clone size: .
J gene: TRBJ1-2
CDR3 length: 13
V gene: TRBV7-8
CDR3 DNA: TGTGCCAGCAGCTTAGGACAGCTCTATGGCTACACTTTC
CDR3 protein: CASSLGQLYGYTF

D gene: .
clone size: .
J gene: TRBJ1-2
CDR3 length: 12
V gene: TRBV5-6
CDR3 DNA: TGTGCCAGCAGCACCGGACAGTATGGCTACACCTTC
CDR3 protein: CASSTGQYGYTF

D gene: .
clone size: .
J gene: TRBJ1-4
CDR3 length: 15
V gene: TRBV5-4
CDR3 DNA: TGTGCCAGCAGCCAACGGGGGCTGGCTAATGAAAAACTGTTTTTT
CDR3 protein: CASSQRGLANEKLFF

D gene: .
clone size: .
J gene: TRBJ1-1
CDR3 length: 13
V gene: TRBV18
CDR3 DNA: TGTGCCAGCTCACCACGGGGGGGAACTGAAGCTTTCTTT
CDR3 protein: CASSPRGGTEAFF

D gene: TRBD1
clone size: once
J gene: TRBJ2-5
CDR3 length: 15
V gene: TRBV7-9
CDR3 DNA: TGTGCCAGCAGCTTTGGCAGGGGGCAGAGAGAGACCCAGTACTTC
CDR3 protein: CASSFGRGQRETQYF

D gene: .
clone size: .
J gene: TRBJ2-1
CDR3 length: 14
V gene: TRBV9
CDR3 DNA: TGTGCCAGCAGCGTAGCTGGTAGGAACAGTGAGCAGTTCTTC
CDR3 protein: CASSVAGRNSEQFF